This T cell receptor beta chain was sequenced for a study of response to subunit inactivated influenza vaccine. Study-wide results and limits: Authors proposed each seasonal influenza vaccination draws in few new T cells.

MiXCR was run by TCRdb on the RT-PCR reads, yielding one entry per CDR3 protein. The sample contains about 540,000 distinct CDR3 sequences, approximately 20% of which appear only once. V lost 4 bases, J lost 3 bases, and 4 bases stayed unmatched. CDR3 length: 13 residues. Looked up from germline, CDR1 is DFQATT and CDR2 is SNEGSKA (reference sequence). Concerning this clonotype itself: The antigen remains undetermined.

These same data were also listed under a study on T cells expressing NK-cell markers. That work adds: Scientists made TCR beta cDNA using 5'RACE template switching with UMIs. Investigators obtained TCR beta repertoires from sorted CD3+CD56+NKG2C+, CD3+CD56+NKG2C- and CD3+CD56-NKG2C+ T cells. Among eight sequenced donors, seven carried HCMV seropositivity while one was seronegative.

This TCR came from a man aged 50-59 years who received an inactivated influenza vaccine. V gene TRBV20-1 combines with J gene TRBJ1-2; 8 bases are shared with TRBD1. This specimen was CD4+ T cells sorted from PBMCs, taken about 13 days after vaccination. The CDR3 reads CSAKAGGDYGYTF. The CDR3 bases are TGCAGTGCTAAGGCAGGGGGCGACTATGGCTACACCTTC.